This T cell receptor beta chain was profiled in a study of blood T cell repertoires in COVID-19. Turning to the study itself: Sites across the United States, Italy and Spain contributed samples from acute and convalescent COVID-19. PBMCs, B-cell-depleted T cells, or T cells provided the cDNA or gDNA that made up the material.

Original handling: Reference gene primer amplification in the assay estimated nucleated cell counts. The table came from immunoSEQ multiplex PCR; TCRdb's copy has only in-frame clones and leaves some out. The DNA gave D and trimming, while V, J and clone size come from that table. The sample has about 170,000 clones, 70% to 85% seen once. CDR3 length: 15 amino acids. The V and J ends lost 0 bases and 0 bases respectively, with 9 bases between them. Germline CDR1 KGHSH, CDR2 LQKENI. The source of this sequence is a woman aged 80 or older with acute or convalescent COVID-19. V and J are TRBV18 and TRBJ2-7, with a possible D match to TRBD2 (6 bases). The specimen sequenced was peripheral blood. CDR3 DNA sequence: TGTGCCAGCTCACCACCCAGCGGGTCCTCCTACGAGCAGTACTTC. Its translation: CASSPPSGSSYEQYF.